Here is one TCR beta chain with its context. Its antigen is unidentified. This sample is drawn from a study of T cells expressing NK-cell markers. For the study at large: All TCR beta repertoires analysed originated from sorted CD3+CD56+NKG2C+, CD3+CD56+NKG2C- and CD3+CD56-NKG2C+ T cells. Of eight sequenced donors, seven were HCMV-seropositive and one HCMV-seronegative. Whole-study findings and limits: As a fraction of CD8+ T cells, dominant NKG2C+ clonotypes reached about 1.0-8% in six donors. Once again these clonotypes came out on top in the CD3+CD56-NKG2C+ fraction of a few donors.

TCRdb reprocessed the 5' RACE reads; each CDR3 protein has one entry and no DNA is given. Its listing shows around 100,000 distinct CDR3 sequences. The clonotype originates from a woman between 18 and 70 years old in good health. Source material: blood T cells: a sorted CD56 or NKG2C T cell subset, CD4+ or CD8+ T cells, or bulk PBMC T cells (not recorded which).

CDR3 amino acids: CASRTPGEGRTGRTEAFF. V usage is TRBV2 and J usage is TRBJ1-1; TCRdb lists TRBD1, though no DNA is available to test this call. The CDR3 consists of 18 residues. Looked up from germline, CDR1 is SNHLY and CDR2 is FYNNEI.